This TCR beta chain was recovered during a study of blood T cell repertoires in COVID-19. The wider study: Samples came from the United States, Italy and Spain, spanning acute and convalescent COVID-19. Sample material is recorded as cDNA or gDNA derived from T cells, B-cell-depleted T cells, or PBMCs.

Original processing notes: Estimated nucleated cell counts came from reference gene primer amplification. Libraries were prepared by immunoSEQ multiplex PCR; TCRdb keeps only in-frame clonotypes and omits some of them. Clone size and V and J calls were adopted from that table, with D and trimming inferred from the DNA. The data show tens of thousands of clones, roughly four fifths seen once. Germline V CDR1 and CDR2: KGHDR, SFDVKD. The V end was cut by 5 bases, the J end by 2 bases, with 8 bases between. This CDR3 has 14 amino acids. Material: peripheral blood. The chain links TRBV24-1 to TRBJ2-2; no reliable D call. The source is a man older than 75 with acute or convalescent COVID-19. The CDR3 DNA is TGTGCCACCAGTGCCCGGAGCAACACCGGGGAGCTGTTTTTT. This gives the protein CATSARSNTGELFF.